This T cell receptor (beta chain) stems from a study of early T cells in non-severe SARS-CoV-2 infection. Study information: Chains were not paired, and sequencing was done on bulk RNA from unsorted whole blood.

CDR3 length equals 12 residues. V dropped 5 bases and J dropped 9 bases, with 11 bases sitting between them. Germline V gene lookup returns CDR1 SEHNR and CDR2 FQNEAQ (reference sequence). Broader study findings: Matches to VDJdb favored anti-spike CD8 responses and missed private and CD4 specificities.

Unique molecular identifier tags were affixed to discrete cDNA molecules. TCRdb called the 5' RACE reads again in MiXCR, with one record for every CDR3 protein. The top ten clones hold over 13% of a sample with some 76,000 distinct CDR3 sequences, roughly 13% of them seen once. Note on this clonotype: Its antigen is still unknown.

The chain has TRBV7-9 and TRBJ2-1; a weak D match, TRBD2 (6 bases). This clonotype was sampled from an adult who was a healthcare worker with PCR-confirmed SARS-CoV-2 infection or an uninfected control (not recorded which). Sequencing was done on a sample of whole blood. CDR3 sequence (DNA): TGTGCCAGCAGCCCCGGAGGGTTTGAGCAGTTCTTC. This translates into CASSPGGFEQFF.